This TCR beta chain comes out of a study of blood T cell repertoires in COVID-19. Study summary: Some COVID-19 samples were acute and others convalescent; all came from the United States, Italy and Spain. T cells, B-cell-depleted T cells, or PBMCs supplied cDNA or gDNA.

In this sample, this clone turned up a few times. Original processing methods: Amplification from reference gene primers served as the basis for estimated nucleated cell counts. Sequencing was performed with immunoSEQ multiplex PCR; in TCRdb, only in-frame clones are kept and a portion is missing. From that table come the V and J calls and clone size; the DNA was used to work out D and trimming. The top ten clones hold roughly a third of a sample with about 26,000 clones, approximately 86% of them seen once. CDR1 is SGHDN, CDR2 FVKESK, per germline. The trim removed 5 bases at V and 3 bases at J, leaving 5 bases unmatched. The CDR3 length is 17 residues.

The chain couples TRBV14 to TRBJ2-2; 14 bases agree with TRBD2. This TCR was sampled from a human donor in a cohort sampled during active COVID-19. Sequencing used peripheral blood. The CDR3 coding sequence is TGTGCCAGCAGCTCCCCGGGACTAGCGGGAGACACCGGGGAGCTGTTTTTT. It yields the protein CASSSPGLAGDTGELFF. Combining the CDR3 with reference TRBV14 and TRBJ2-2 gives the whole variable domain EAGVTQFPSHSVIEKGQTVTLRCDPISGHDNLYWYRRVMGKEIKFLLHFVKESKQDESGMPNNRFLAERTGGTYSTLKVQPAELEDSGVYFCASSSPGLAGDTGELFFGEGSRLTVL.